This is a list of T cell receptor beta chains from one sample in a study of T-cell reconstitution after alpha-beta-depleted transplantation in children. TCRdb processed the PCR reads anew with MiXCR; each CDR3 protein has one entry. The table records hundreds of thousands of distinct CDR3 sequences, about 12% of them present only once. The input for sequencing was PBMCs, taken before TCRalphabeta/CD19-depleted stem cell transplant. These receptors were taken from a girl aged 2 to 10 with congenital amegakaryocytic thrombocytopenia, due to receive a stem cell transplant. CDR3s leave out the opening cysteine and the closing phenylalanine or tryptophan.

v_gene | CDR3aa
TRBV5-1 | ASSLGPSGEYEQY
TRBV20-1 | SASVLGQQKYEQY
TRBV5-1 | ASRTPGIYGYT
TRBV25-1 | ASSELNRNTGELF
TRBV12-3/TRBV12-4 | ASRVQGFTEAF
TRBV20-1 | SARDPRTSGTNEQF
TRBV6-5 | ASSYSNSGANVLT
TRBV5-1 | ASSLDLRGVETQY
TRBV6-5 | ASSYIRDGSYEQY
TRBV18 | ASSLVQSGINAGELF
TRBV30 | AWKGFGYT
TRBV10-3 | AILGQGSTDTQY
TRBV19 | ASSVQGGGDTQY
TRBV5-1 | ASSKDVADLSTDTQY
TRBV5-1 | ASSLIPGGSTDTQY
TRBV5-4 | ASSFSADEETQY
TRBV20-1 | SARVLGSYEQY
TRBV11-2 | ASSPLGGYYEQY
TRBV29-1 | SVEHGQGGAYEQY
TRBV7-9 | ASSLAPAGPGELF
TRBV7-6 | ASSLGLAAIGDTQY
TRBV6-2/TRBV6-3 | ASSRQFTDTQY
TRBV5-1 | ASSSPPGTALGEQY
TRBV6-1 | ASSPAWNTEAF
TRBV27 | ASSRGQVGIYGYT
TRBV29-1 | SVGDGTPTDTQY
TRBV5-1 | ASSKSETANTGELF
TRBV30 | AWGGSPNEQF
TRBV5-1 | ASSLVASSYNEQF
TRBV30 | AWSQTETGELF
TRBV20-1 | SARGLTGHSSYEQY
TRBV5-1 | ASSWEQGNYGYT
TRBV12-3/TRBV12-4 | ASSFGGQGGYYEQY
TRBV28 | ASRYGLSGGELF
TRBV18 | ASSLQREGYNEQF
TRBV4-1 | ASSRQGGSEQF
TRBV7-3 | ASSQDRSRGQY
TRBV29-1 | SVTSFGLRDYYEQY
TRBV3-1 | ASSRGAGTEAF